Presented here are 21 T cell receptor beta chains from one specimen sequenced in a study of T cell changes during pregnancy in multiple sclerosis. TCRdb keeps only in-frame clones here, not all; method: immunoSEQ multiplex PCR. The sample comprises roughly 120,000 clones, approximately 94% of which are singletons, and 6% to 7% rests with the top ten. Source: peripheral blood, taken before pregnancy. These receptors originate from a female donor with multiple sclerosis, enrolled in a pregnancy study.

The chain combines TRBV5-1 with TRBJ1-1, with D tentatively TRBD1 (5 bases). Germline V CDR1 and CDR2: SGHRS, YFSETQ. CDR3 length: 16 amino acids. Trimming pared 2 bases from V and 0 bases from J, leaving 14 bases between. CDR3 amino acids: CASSFYGGNMNTEAFF. The CDR3 coding sequence is TGCGCCAGCAGCTTCTATGGGGGGAACATGAACACTGAAGCTTTCTTT.

This clone has only one observation. The chain has TRBV7-2 and TRBJ2-3; no clear D. Trimming stripped 3 bases from V and 4 bases from J, with 14 bases between. Germline values: CDR1 SGHTA, CDR2 FQGNSA. There are 15 residues in the CDR3. The CDR3 sequence: CASSFSRNAPDTQYF. The CDR3 region has the DNA TGTGCCAGCAGCTTTTCTAGAAACGCCCCAGATACGCAGTATTTT.

This sequence joins TRBV28 and TRBJ2-7; 9 bases match TRBD1. CDR1 and CDR2 from the germline V gene are MDHEN and SYDVKM. After removal of 10 bases from V and 4 bases from J, the junction contained 5 bases not matched to a gene. The CDR3 consists of 12 residues. Here the CDR3 reads CATQGAVYEQYF. CDR3 nucleotides: TGTGCCACACAGGGGGCCGTGTACGAGCAGTACTTC.

The V and J genes are TRBV15 and TRBJ2-5; no firm D call. Germline CDR1 and CDR2: LNHNV and YYDKDF (reference sequence). With 4 bases removed from V and 1 base from J, the gap between germline ends came to 7 bases. CDR3 length: 13 amino acids. The CDR3 bases are TGTGCCACCAGCACAGATAGCCAAGAGACCCAGTACTTC. This encodes CATSTDSQETQYF.

The chain recombines TRBV11-3 with TRBJ2-7; 7 bases agree with TRBD1. The CDR3 length is 14 residues. CDR1 is SGHNT, CDR2 YENEEA, per germline. Trimming cost V 2 bases and J 0 bases; bases outside gene matches: 1. CDR3 in DNA: TGTGCCAGCAGCTTACGGGACAGCTCCTACGAGCAGTACTTC. Translating gives CASSLRDSSYEQYF.

The chain carries TRBV15 and TRBJ2-7; maybe TRBD2 (7 bases). The CDR3 extends over 15 amino acids. Germline CDR1 is LNHNV and CDR2 is YYDKDF (reference sequence). Trimming pared 0 bases from V and 6 bases from J, leaving 15 bases between. The CDR3 region is CATSRDMGGHSEQYF. The CDR3 DNA reads TGTGCCACCAGCAGAGATATGGGGGGGCATAGCGAGCAGTACTTC. The entire variable domain, with the rest obtained from reference TRBV15 and TRBJ2-7, is as follows: DAMVIQNPRYQVTQFGKPVTLSCSQTLNHNVMYWYQQKSSQAPKLLFHYYDKDFNNEADTPDNFQSRRPNTSFCFLDIRSPGLGDTAMYLCATSRDMGGHSEQYFGPGTRLTVT.

V usage is TRBV21-1 and J usage is TRBJ1-2; TRBD1 is taken as the D call from the table, unchecked against the DNA. TRBV21-1 is annotated as a pseudogene. CDR3 length: 12 residues. The CDR3 sequence: CASIDRGRCYTF. The CDR3 nucleotides read TGTGCCAGCATCGACAGGGGGCGTTGCTACACCTTC.

This rearrangement joins TRBV7-9 to TRBJ2-5; possible D gene TRBD1, 6 bases. V lost 5 bases and J 5 bases, leaving 18 bases between the germline ends. This CDR3 is 15 amino acids long. Germline CDR1 is SEHNR and CDR2 is FQNEAQ (reference sequence). The CDR3 here is CASSPGQSDRETQYF. In nucleotides, the CDR3 is TGTGCCAGCAGCCCTGGACAGTCCGACAGGGAGACCCAGTACTTC. The full variable domain, completed using reference TRBV7-9 and TRBJ2-5, is DTGVSQNPRHKITKRGQNVTFRCDPISEHNRLYWYRQTLGQGPEFLTYFQNEAQLEKSRLLSDRFSAERPKGSFSTLEIQRTEQGDSAMYLCASSPGQSDRETQYFGPGTRLLVL.

The chain carries TRBV5-1 and TRBJ1-6; 10 nucleotides agree with TRBD1. The CDR3 consists of 16 residues. The germline V gene encodes CDR1 SGHRS and CDR2 YFSETQ. With V trimmed by 4 bases and J by 9 bases, 10 bases remained unmatched. CDR3 loop: CASSLSGTGASSPLHF. The DNA for the CDR3 is TGCGCCAGCAGCCTCTCCGGGACAGGGGCCTCTTCACCCCTCCACTTT.

This clone was seen a single time. This chain uses TRBV9 with TRBJ2-5; maybe TRBD1 (6 bases). Trimming pared 4 bases from V and 5 bases from J, leaving 15 bases between. This CDR3 spans 14 amino acids. Germline V gene data show CDR1 as SGDLS and CDR2 as YYNGEE. CDR3 in amino acids: CASSKPGHRETQYF. Here the CDR3 DNA reads TGTGCCAGCAGCAAGCCGGGACACCGGGAGACCCAGTACTTC.

The V and J genes are TRBV18 and TRBJ2-3, with 10 bases identical to TRBD2. This CDR3 has 14 amino acids. Losses at the gene ends were 7 bases for V and 4 bases for J; bases not matched to a gene: 5. Germline CDR1 KGHSH, CDR2 LQKENI. This CDR3 reads CASLPSGSADTQYF. CDR3 DNA: TGTGCCAGCTTACCTAGCGGGAGTGCAGATACGCAGTATTTT. Full variable domain (outside the CDR3, taken from reference TRBV18 and TRBJ2-3): NAGVMQNPRHLVRRRGQEARLRCSPMKGHSHVYWYRQLPEEGLKFMVYLQKENIIDESGMPKERFSAEFPKEGPSILRIQQVVRGDSAAYFCASLPSGSADTQYFGPGTRLTVL.

The chain carries TRBV5-1 and TRBJ1-4; TRBD1 is a possible D gene (5 bases). Trimming removed 0 bases at V and 8 bases at J, with 14 bases between. In germline, CDR1 is SGHRS, CDR2 YFSETQ. The CDR3 loop spans 15 amino acids. The CDR3 DNA reads TGCGCCAGCAGCTTGGCGGAAATAGGGGTAGAAAAACTGTTTTTT. Encoded protein: CASSLAEIGVEKLFF. Supplemented by reference TRBV5-1 and TRBJ1-4, the full variable domain reads KAGVTQTPRYLIKTRGQQVTLSCSPISGHRSVSWYQQTPGQGLQFLFEYFSETQRNKGNFPGRFSGRQFSNSRSEMNVSTLELGDSALYLCASSLAEIGVEKLFFGSGTQLSVL.

J is TRBJ1-1 and V is TRBV9; 7 nucleotides align to TRBD1. Per germline, CDR1 SGDLS and CDR2 YYNGEE. Germline trimming cut 1 base from V and 0 bases from J; bases unmatched to any gene: 6. There are 16 residues in the CDR3. Here the CDR3 reads CASSVSGGLMNTEAFF. The CDR3 DNA reads TGTGCCAGCAGCGTATCAGGGGGGCTCATGAACACTGAAGCTTTCTTT.

The CDR3 DNA follows: TGTGCCTGGAAACGCTTACAGGGGACCGGGGAGCTGTTTTTT. This translates into CAWKRLQGTGELFF. V usage is TRBV30 and J usage is TRBJ2-2, with 7 bases matching TRBD1. Germline CDR1 GTSNPN, CDR2 SVGIG (reference sequence). V gave up 4 bases and J gave up 5 bases; unmatched junction bases: 7. The CDR3 extends over 14 amino acids.

The J gene is TRBJ1-5, the V gene TRBV25-1, with D perhaps TRBD1 (6 bases). The V gene's germline CDR1 is MGHDK and CDR2 SYGVNS. The CDR3 contains 13 residues. V was pared by 6 bases and J by 1 base, with 7 bases between. The CDR3 DNA follows: TGTGCCAGCAGCAGGGGAAGCAATCAGCCCCAGCATTTT. Translated, it gives CASSRGSNQPQHF.

This chain links TRBV5-4 with TRBJ2-7, with 9 positions matching TRBD2. With V trimmed by 4 bases and J by 4 bases, 3 bases remained unmatched. This CDR3 has 13 residues. Germline assignment: CDR1 SGHNT and CDR2 YYREEE (reference sequence). CDR3 residues: CASSPRGGYEQYF. CDR3 bases: TGTGCCAGCAGCCCGCGGGGGGGTTACGAGCAGTACTTC.

The chain has TRBV7-6 and TRBJ2-7; the match to TRBD2 covers 16 bases. Germline V gives CDR1 SGHVS, CDR2 FNYEAQ. CDR3 size: 17 residues. J lost 2 bases, V lost 5 bases, and 6 bases had no gene match. The CDR3 protein is CASSPGLAGGTPYEQYF. In nucleotides, the CDR3 is TGTGCCAGCAGCCCGGGACTAGCGGGGGGGACCCCCTACGAGCAGTACTTC.

This clone was observed once. The chain combines TRBV7-3 with TRBJ1-2, with TRBD1 matching 7 bases. V trimming: 1 base; J trimming: 0 bases; junction bases outside the gene matches: 5. Germline V gene sequence: CDR1 SGHTA, CDR2 FQGTGA. This CDR3 comprises 16 residues. CDR3: CASSLNRDSANYGYTF. The CDR3 DNA reads TGTGCCAGCAGCTTAAATAGGGACAGCGCTAACTATGGCTACACCTTC. Filled out from reference TRBV7-3 and TRBJ1-2, the complete variable domain reads GAGVSQTPSNKVTEKGKYVELRCDPISGHTALYWYRQSLGQGPEFLIYFQGTGAADDSGLPNDRFFAVRPEGSVSTLKIQRTERGDSAVYLCASSLNRDSANYGYTFGSGTRLTVV.

V and J are TRBV27 and TRBJ2-3, with 8 nucleotides matching TRBD1. J gave up 5 bases and V 4 bases, and 8 bases lay outside the gene matches. This CDR3 region has 15 residues. Germline values: CDR1 MNHEY, CDR2 SMNVEV (reference sequence). This CDR3 reads CASSSRTGIQDTQYF. The DNA for the CDR3 is TGTGCCAGCAGTTCTAGGACAGGGATTCAAGATACGCAGTATTTT.

V usage is TRBV13 and J usage is TRBJ1-2, with 8 bases identical to TRBD1. V shed 5 bases and J 5 bases; nucleotides not matched to a gene: 4. Germline V gene sequence: CDR1 PRHDT, CDR2 FYEKMQ (reference sequence). This CDR3 is built from 13 residues. CDR3 region: CASSTRTGYGYTF. For the CDR3, the DNA is TGTGCCAGCAGCACCCGGACAGGGTATGGCTACACCTTC.

The chain joins TRBV5-4 to TRBJ2-3, with 9 positions matching TRBD1. The CDR3 runs to 15 residues. The junction had 5 bases not matched to a gene; V was cut back by 2 bases and J by 4 bases. Germline CDR1 SGHNT, CDR2 YYREEE (reference sequence). The CDR3 DNA reads as TGTGCCAGCAGCTTCACAGGGGGCCTATCAGATACGCAGTATTTT. This gives the protein CASSFTGGLSDTQYF. The full variable domain, in which reference TRBV5-4 and TRBJ2-3 provide the parts outside the CDR3, is ETGVTQSPTHLIKTRGQQVTLRCSSQSGHNTVSWYQQALGQGPQFIFQYYREEENGRGNFPPRFSGLQFPNYSSELNVNALELDDSALYLCASSFTGGLSDTQYFGPGTRLTVL.